This T cell receptor (beta chain) was found in a study of lymphopenia after photon versus proton radiotherapy. Note on this clone: The target antigen is unknown.

Study outcomes and limitations: Photon-treated patients lost naive T cells and TCR diversity; proton-treated stayed stable. Better survival with proton therapy was suggested as possible, not demonstrated.

Trimming left V 6 bases short and J 14 bases short, with 17 bases between. Germline lookup yields CDR1 SQVTM and CDR2 ANQGSEA. The CDR3 length is 11 residues. The repertoire was sequenced with immunoSEQ multiplex PCR; TCRdb's copy has only in-frame clones and lacks some. Found here are more than 70,000 clones, more than 70% of them singletons; the top ten hold 1.3% to 1.5%. The receptor comes from a man aged 55 to 70 with pancreatic cancer. The material was peripheral blood, obtained from a patient treated with proton-based radiotherapy. The chain links TRBV29-1 to TRBJ2-1; D not certain. CDR3 DNA sequence: TGCAGCGTCCCGGCCCTCGGGCAGGAGTTCTTC. This gives the protein CSVPALGQEFF.